These 30 T cell receptor beta chains came from one sample sequenced in a study of beta chain features in type 1 diabetes. The entirety of the isolated RNA underwent reverse transcription, so expressed TCRB transcripts were sequenced. The method was immunoSEQ multiplex PCR; TCRdb's version includes in-frame clones alone and lacks a portion of them. The sample includes under 950,000 clones, 15% to 20% of them seen just once. Sequencing was carried out using naive CD4+ T cells from blood. These receptors were collected from a woman aged 18-29 years in good health.

The chain recombines TRBV28 with TRBJ2-7; D uncertain. This CDR3 has 16 amino acids. CDR1 is MDHEN, CDR2 SYDVKM, per germline. V was trimmed by 5 bases and J by 5 bases, leaving 22 bases between them. The CDR3 protein is CASSPEGGRIRHEQYF. The CDR3 DNA reads as TGTGCCAGCAGTCCGGAAGGCGGACGGATAAGACACGAGCAGTACTTC.

The DNA for the CDR3 is TGTGCCAGCAGTGTTGGTGGGACAGCTTACGAGCAGTACTTC. Translating it yields CASSVGGTAYEQYF. This chain joins TRBV2 and TRBJ2-7; TRBD1 matches at 7 bases. The J segment lost 4 bases and the V segment lost 4 bases, leaving 7 bases of the junction unmatched. Per the germline V gene, CDR1 is SNHLY and CDR2 is FYNNEI. This CDR3 spans 14 amino acids. The full variable domain, rest sourced from reference TRBV2 and TRBJ2-7, is EPEVTQTPSHQVTQMGQEVILRCVPISNHLYFYWYRQILGQKVEFLVSFYNNEISEKSEIFDDQFSVERPDGSNFTLKIRSTKLEDSAMYFCASSVGGTAYEQYFGPGTRLTVT.

The table lists this clone with a few counts. The genes are TRBV10-3 and TRBJ2-1, with D tentatively TRBD1 (6 bases). This CDR3 is built from 15 residues. CDR1 and CDR2 (germline): ENHRY, SYGVKD. Trimming took off 6 bases at V and 0 bases at J, with 12 bases between the two ends. The CDR3 bases are TGTGCCATCAGGGAAGGGGGAAACTCCTACAATGAGCAGTTCTTC. Encoded protein: CAIREGGNSYNEQFF.

The chain is built from TRBV5-6 and TRBJ2-1, with D perhaps matching TRBD1 (6 bases). The CDR3 loop spans 14 amino acids. The V and J ends lost 1 base and 2 bases respectively, with 7 bases between them. Germline V gives CDR1 SGHDT, CDR2 YYEEEE. The CDR3 spells CASSLTGPYNEQFF. The DNA of the CDR3 is TGTGCCAGCAGCTTGACAGGGCCCTACAATGAGCAGTTCTTC.

This chain joins TRBV7-2 and TRBJ2-5; TRBD2 agrees at 9 bases. V trimming: 2 bases; J trimming: 1 base; junction bases outside the gene matches: 5. CDR3 length: 16 amino acids. The germline gives CDR1 SGHTA, CDR2 FQGNSA. In DNA form, the CDR3 reads TGTGCCAGCAGCTTACGTAGCGGGAGTCGCCAAGAGACCCAGTACTTC. Translated, it gives CASSLRSGSRQETQYF.

The chain is built from TRBV5-1 and TRBJ2-5; D not certain. The J call is in doubt because the DNA end fits TRBJ2-7 better. CDR3 size: 13 residues. Per the germline V gene, CDR1 is SGHRS and CDR2 is YFSETQ. The CDR3 bases are TGCGCCAGCAGCTTGGATGGAGCCTACGAGCAGTACTTC. Its translation is CASSLDGAYEQYF.

This clone was detected a few times. This chain links TRBV7-8 with TRBJ2-3, with D possibly matching TRBD2 (6 bases). CDR1 SGHVS and CDR2 FQNEAQ come from the germline V gene. The CDR3 loop spans 14 amino acids. V dropped 3 bases and J dropped 2 bases, with 9 bases sitting between them. The CDR3 DNA is TGTGCCAGCAGCTTCGCTAGCGCCACAGATACGCAGTATTTT. This translates into CASSFASATDTQYF. Full variable domain (outside the CDR3, taken from reference TRBV7-8 and TRBJ2-3): GAGVSQSPRYKVAKRGQDVALRCDPISGHVSLFWYQQALGQGPEFLTYFQNEAQLDKSGLPSDRFFAERPEGSVSTLKIQRTQQEDSAVYLCASSFASATDTQYFGPGTRLTVL.

The V call is TRBV4-3, the J call TRBJ1-1, with D unresolved. In germline, CDR1 is LGHNA, CDR2 YSLEER. This CDR3 is built from 14 residues. The germline V and J ends were trimmed by 0 bases and 4 bases, with 9 bases remaining between them. CDR3 residues: CASSQDLGFTEAFF. For the CDR3, the DNA is TGCGCCAGCAGCCAAGATTTGGGTTTCACTGAAGCTTTCTTT.

This clone appeared a few times. The chain recombines TRBV5-1 with TRBJ2-2, with D uncertain. Trimming took off 0 bases at V and 8 bases at J, with 11 bases between the two ends. This CDR3 is 14 amino acids long. Germline CDR1 is SGHRS and CDR2 is YFSETQ. CDR3 nucleotides: TGCGCCAGCAGCTTGGGACCTCCCCTTGGGGAGCTGTTTTTT. It codes for CASSLGPPLGELFF.

This clone has only a few counts. The chain employs TRBV18 and TRBJ2-1, with 9 bases matching TRBD2. The CDR3 spans 15 residues. Germline V gives CDR1 KGHSH, CDR2 LQKENI. The V segment lost 3 bases and the J segment 7 bases; nucleotides outside the gene matches: 7. CDR3 nucleotides: TGTGCCAGCTCACCTCCCGGGGCGGGGGGGAATGAGCAGTTCTTC. It translates to CASSPPGAGGNEQFF. The full variable domain, in which reference TRBV18 and TRBJ2-1 provide the parts outside the CDR3, is NAGVMQNPRHLVRRRGQEARLRCSPMKGHSHVYWYRQLPEEGLKFMVYLQKENIIDESGMPKERFSAEFPKEGPSILRIQQVVRGDSAAYFCASSPPGAGGNEQFFGPGTRLTVL.

This clone was seen more than once but under ten times. The chain is built from TRBV14 and TRBJ2-2; no clear D gene. Between the trimmed V and J ends, which lost 0 bases and 5 bases, there was a span of 1 base. In germline, CDR1 is SGHDN, CDR2 FVKESK. This CDR3 is 12 amino acids long. CDR3 nucleotides: TGTGCCAGCAGCCAAGATACCGGGGAGCTGTTTTTT. Translating gives CASSQDTGELFF.

This clone occurred a few times. J is TRBJ2-7 and V is TRBV7-9; 7 bases are shared with TRBD2. Trimming took 1 base from V and 6 from J; bases not matched to a gene: 9. Germline-derived CDR1 and CDR2 are SEHNR and FQNEAQ (reference sequence). The CDR3 has 15 amino acids. CDR3 in DNA: TGTGCCAGCAGCTTAGGCGGGAGTAATCCGACCGAGCAGTACTTC. Its translation is CASSLGGSNPTEQYF.

This clone was observed a handful of times. The rearrangement links TRBV6-5 to TRBJ1-5; D gene uncertain. This CDR3 comprises 12 residues. Deletions cut 2 bases from V and 5 bases from J, with 4 bases between. Germline V gives CDR1 MNHEY, CDR2 SVGAGI. CDR3 protein: CASSYADQPQHF. CDR3 bases: TGTGCCAGCAGTTACGCAGATCAGCCCCAGCATTTT.

This clone occurred a few times. DNA of the CDR3: TGTGCCAGCAGCTTAGACGGACTAGCGGGAGGGGAATTCTTC. This sequence encodes CASSLDGLAGGEFF. The rearrangement uses TRBV7-2 and TRBJ2-1; TRBD2 matches at 15 bases. Germline-derived CDR1 and CDR2 are SGHTA and FQGNSA. The CDR3 consists of 14 residues. V trimming: 1 base; J trimming: 16 bases; junction bases outside the gene matches: 5.

This chain connects TRBV10-3 to TRBJ2-2; 12 bases are shared with TRBD2. CDR3 size: 14 residues. Germline CDR1 reads ENHRY; CDR2 reads SYGVKD. The V and J ends lost 9 bases and 5 bases, in that order; junction bases with no gene match: 4. CDR3 coding DNA: TGTGCCATATCTAGCGGGAGGGGTACCGGGGAGCTGTTTTTT. It translates to CAISSGRGTGELFF.

The J gene is TRBJ1-4, the V gene TRBV7-9; D is perhaps TRBD1 (6 bases). Germline V gene data show CDR1 as SEHNR and CDR2 as FQNEAQ (reference sequence). This CDR3 region has 15 residues. Trimming took off 2 bases at V and 1 base at J, with 8 bases between the two ends. The CDR3 DNA follows: TGTGCCAGCAGCTTACTGGGACAAACTAATGAAAAACTGTTTTTT. This sequence encodes CASSLLGQTNEKLFF.

This clone was seen more than once but under ten times. The V call is TRBV2, the J call TRBJ2-7, with TRBD2 identical over 7 bases. The germline gives CDR1 SNHLY, CDR2 FYNNEI. The CDR3 is 14 amino acids. Unmatched junction bases numbered 10, after V lost 6 bases and J lost 5 bases. CDR3 loop: CASSNSGPWDEQYF. DNA for the CDR3: TGTGCCAGCAGCAATAGCGGGCCATGGGACGAGCAGTACTTC. Full variable domain (outside the CDR3, taken from reference TRBV2 and TRBJ2-7): EPEVTQTPSHQVTQMGQEVILRCVPISNHLYFYWYRQILGQKVEFLVSFYNNEISEKSEIFDDQFSVERPDGSNFTLKIRSTKLEDSAMYFCASSNSGPWDEQYFGPGTRLTVT.

Note on this clone: One end of the junction varies from germline; a read error may be responsible. This rearrangement joins TRBV7-7 to TRBJ2-6; D gene ambiguous. This CDR3 is built from 15 residues. CDR1 is SSHAT, CDR2 FNYEAQ, per germline (reference sequence). For the CDR3, the DNA is TGTGCTAGCAGCCCCACGGGCGTTGGGGCCAACGTCCTGACTTTC. This encodes CASSPTGVGANVLTF. The full variable domain, with the rest looked up from reference TRBV7-7 and TRBJ2-6, is GAGVSQSPRYKVTKRGQDVTLRCDPISSHATLYWYQQALGQGPEFLTYFNYEAQPDKSGLPSDRFSAERPEGSISTLTIQRTEQRDSAMYRCASSPTGVGANVLTFGAGSRLTVL.

A few counts support this clone. The chain combines TRBV19 with TRBJ2-1; possibly TRBD2 for D (6 bases). This CDR3 is built from 13 residues. CDR1 is LNHDA, CDR2 SQIVND, per germline (reference sequence). Trimming stripped 9 bases from V and 3 bases from J, with 12 bases between. The CDR3 nucleotides are TGTGCCAGCCAGGGACTGGGCTACAATGAGCAGTTCTTC. It specifies CASQGLGYNEQFF. Full variable domain (rest looked up from reference TRBV19 and TRBJ2-1): DGGITQSPKYLFRKEGQNVTLSCEQNLNHDAMYWYRQDPGQGLRLIYYSQIVNDFQKGDIAEGYSVSREKKESFPLTVTSAQKNPTAFYLCASQGLGYNEQFFGPGTRLTVL.

The table lists this clone with a few counts. The chain uses TRBV28 and TRBJ2-7; D perhaps matches TRBD1 (5 bases). With 5 bases removed from V and 2 bases from J, the gap between germline ends came to 13 bases. The CDR3 contains 14 residues. Germline lookup yields CDR1 MDHEN and CDR2 SYDVKM. This CDR3 reads CASSVLQVPYEQYF. The CDR3 nucleotides read TGTGCCAGCAGTGTGTTACAGGTACCCTACGAGCAGTACTTC.

V usage is TRBV7-2 and J usage is TRBJ2-7; 7 bases line up with TRBD1. Germline CDR1 is SGHTA and CDR2 is FQGNSA. This CDR3 is 15 amino acids long. J lost 3 bases, V lost 6 bases, and 11 bases had no gene match. This CDR3 reads CASRSKPTGYYEQYF. The CDR3 DNA sequence: TGTGCCAGCAGATCCAAGCCGACAGGGTACTACGAGCAGTACTTC. Full variable domain (outside the CDR3, taken from reference TRBV7-2 and TRBJ2-7): GAGVSQSPSNKVTEKGKDVELRCDPISGHTALYWYRQSLGQGLEFLIYFQGNSAPDKSGLPSDRFSAERTGGSVSTLTIQRTQQEDSAVYLCASRSKPTGYYEQYFGPGTRLTVT.

The gene calls are TRBV6-5 and TRBJ2-3, with D hard to call. Trimming removed 8 bases from V and 4 bases from J, with 16 bases in between. The germline CDR1 and CDR2 sequences are MNHEY and SVGAGI. The CDR3 consists of 14 residues. The DNA of the CDR3 is TGTGCCAGCTCCCCTCGGCGGACCTCAGATACGCAGTATTTT. Translated, it gives CASSPRRTSDTQYF.

On this clone itself: Other nucleotide sequences in the sample specify the same CDR3. CDR3 coding DNA: TGTGCCAGCAGTTACTCCTATGGCTACACCTTC. Protein sequence: CASSYSYGYTF. J is TRBJ1-2 and V is TRBV6-6; no definite D call. This CDR3 is built from 11 residues. CDR1 and CDR2 (germline): MNHNY, SVGAGI (reference sequence). V lost 0 bases and J 4 bases, leaving 0 bases between the germline ends.

The chain has TRBV19 and TRBJ2-2; D is uncertain. The CDR3 is made up of 14 amino acids. Looked up from germline, CDR1 is LNHDA and CDR2 is SQIVND (reference sequence). The V end lost 1 base, the J end lost 0 bases, and 3 bases lay between the germline ends. CDR3 amino acids: CASSIVANTGELFF. CDR3 coding DNA: TGTGCCAGTAGTATAGTGGCGAACACCGGGGAGCTGTTTTTT.

This clone came up a few times. J is TRBJ2-3 and V is TRBV6-5; 10 bases are shared with TRBD2. The germline V gene encodes CDR1 MNHEY and CDR2 SVGAGI. V was pared by 0 bases and J by 6 bases, with 3 bases of the junction left unmatched. The CDR3 totals 15 residues. CDR3 coding DNA: TGTGCCAGCAGTTACTCGGTAGCGGGAGGTGATACGCAGTATTTT. This encodes CASSYSVAGGDTQYF.

In its sample, this clone was seen a few times. This sequence joins TRBV15 and TRBJ2-1, with 14 bases identical to TRBD2. Germline assignment: CDR1 LNHNV and CDR2 YYDKDF (reference sequence). The junction had 5 bases not matched to a gene; V was cut back by 1 base and J by 0 bases. This CDR3 comprises 19 residues. For the CDR3, the DNA is TGTGCCACCAGCAGAGGACTAGCGGGAGGGCCGGGCTCCTACAATGAGCAGTTCTTC. It codes for CATSRGLAGGPGSYNEQFF.

Only a few counts were recorded for this clone. This rearrangement joins TRBV5-1 to TRBJ2-3; D is perhaps TRBD1 (6 bases). CDR1 is SGHRS and CDR2 is YFSETQ in the germline V gene. This CDR3 region has 14 residues. Between the trimmed V and J ends, which lost 4 bases and 6 bases, there was a span of 15 bases. CDR3 amino acids: CASSPRTEADTQYF. CDR3 bases: TGCGCCAGCAGCCCCCGGACAGAAGCGGATACGCAGTATTTT.

This chain joins TRBV27 and TRBJ2-4; TRBD2 is a possible D gene (6 bases). CDR1 is MNHEY, CDR2 SMNVEV, per germline (reference sequence). V was shortened by 4 bases and J by 2 bases, with 12 bases between the two germline ends. This CDR3 comprises 15 residues. CDR3 residues: CASSSTSLSKNIQYF. In nucleotides, the CDR3 is TGTGCCAGCAGTTCTACTAGCCTTTCCAAAAACATTCAGTACTTC.

V and J are TRBV4-1 and TRBJ2-5, with D uncertain. The CDR3 spans 16 residues. Trimming shortened V by 4 bases and J by 1 base, and 16 bases separated the two germline ends. Per germline, CDR1 MGHRA and CDR2 YSYEKL. The CDR3 nucleotides are TGCGCCAGCAGCCTAAGCGTCGGAAACTTCCAAGAGACCCAGTACTTC. Residues: CASSLSVGNFQETQYF.

The genes are TRBV4-2 and TRBJ2-1; 7 positions agree with TRBD2. The CDR3 spans 19 residues. Trimming took 4 bases from V and 2 from J; bases not matched to a gene: 17. The germline V gene has CDR1 LGHNA and CDR2 YNFKEQ. Here the CDR3 DNA reads TGTGCCAGCAGCCCCTATCTAGGAGTGGGGCGGGAGACCTACAATGAGCAGTTCTTC. Encoded protein: CASSPYLGVGRETYNEQFF.